Sequencing of this T cell receptor beta chain was carried out in a study of T-cell reconstitution after alpha-beta-depleted transplantation in children. Study-wide points: Recipient T cells and thymic progenitors that survived gave rise to the high TCRbeta diversity observed at day 60 in some patients. Alpha-beta T cells present about two months after transplant were reported to originate from several hundred expanded graft clones. At one year after transplant, newly produced T cells mostly accounted for T-cell counts and diversity.

Germline V CDR1 and CDR2: DFQATT, SNEGSKA (reference sequence). The J segment lost 3 bases and the V segment lost 3 bases, leaving 11 bases of the junction unmatched. This CDR3 is 16 amino acids long. This clonotype has at least ten counts. Its antigen is still unknown. The TCRbeta library was prepared with unique molecular identifiers. From the PCR reads, TCRdb called clonotypes with MiXCR, one entry per CDR3 protein. In the table there are around 200,000 distinct CDR3 sequences, approximately 8.4% of which are singletons. The chain is built from TRBV20-1 and TRBJ2-3; 8 bases align to TRBD1. This sample comprised PBMCs, mostly from graft donor cells, obtained 360 days after TCRalphabeta/CD19-depleted stem cell transplant. The TCR sequence derives from a male patient between 2 and 10 years old who had a stem cell transplant for acute myeloid leukemia, so the T cells may come from the graft donor. In nucleotides, the CDR3 is TGCAGTGCTAGTATCGGCAGGGGGCGTAGGACAGATACGCAGTATTTT. Amino acid sequence: CSASIGRGRRTDTQYF.